Sequencing of this T cell receptor beta chain was carried out in a study of identical twins. This clonotype was detected a few times. Using its own MiXCR run on the 5' RACE reads, TCRdb lists one record per CDR3 protein. The profile covers 300,000 to 400,000 distinct CDR3 sequences, with 8.5% to 10% appearing a single time and over 7% taken by the ten largest. Material for sequencing was naive T cells sorted from blood. The TCR was taken from a woman aged 45-65 years in good health.

This CDR3 reads CASELRTDTQYF. In nucleotides, the CDR3 is TGTGCCAGTGAGCTACGCACAGATACGCAGTATTTT. The J gene is TRBJ2-3, the V gene TRBV2; D gene ambiguous. V was cut by 9 bases and J by 1 base, with 8 bases left in between. CDR3 length equals 12 residues. CDR1 is SNHLY and CDR2 is FYNNEI in the germline V gene.